The rows below give T cell receptor beta chains drawn from one sample of a study of blood T cell repertoires in COVID-19. The table came from immunoSEQ multiplex PCR; TCRdb's copy has only in-frame clones and leaves some out. The top ten hold 6.5% to 8.5% of the sample, which has some 250,000 clones, roughly 76% seen once. Sequencing was performed on peripheral blood. The receptors here all came from a woman older than 75 with COVID-19, enrolled during active disease. Each CDR3 is given with its conserved first and last residue. A D gene is named only where the DNA matches it firmly. Clone size, where shown, is once, few, many, or a class for clones that have expanded.

TRBV19	-	TRBJ1-1	14	-	TGTGCCAGTAGTATCTACGGGGGAGGCACTGAAGCTTTCTTT	CASSIYGGGTEAFF
TRBV6-6	-	TRBJ2-7	15	TRBD1	TGTGCCAGCACTCCCCTAGGGGACAGGGGCTACGAGCAGTACTTC	CASTPLGDRGYEQYF
TRBV4-2	-	TRBJ2-1	13	-	TGTGCCAGCAGCAGTAACAGGGTCAATGAGCAGTTCTTC	CASSSNRVNEQFF
TRBV7-2	-	TRBJ2-1	14	TRBD2	TGTGCCAGCAGCGCTCTAGCGGGAGACAATGAGCAGTTCTTC	CASSALAGDNEQFF
TRBV3-1/TRBV3-2	-	TRBJ2-7	15	-	TGTGCCAGCAGCCAAGTTCCGGGGGACCCCTACGAGCAGTACTTC	CASSQVPGDPYEQYF
TRBV15	-	TRBJ2-5	14	-	TGTGCCACCAGCAGAGATCGAGGACAAGAGACCCAGTACTTC	CATSRDRGQETQYF
TRBV7-8	-	TRBJ2-3	15	-	TGTGCCAGCAGCCCGGCGCAGGGGCAACTAGATACGCAGTATTTT	CASSPAQGQLDTQYF
TRBV20-1	-	TRBJ1-6	16	TRBD1	TGCAGTGCTAGTGAGAACAGGGGCCCCATTAGTTCACCCCTCCACTTT	CSASENRGPISSPLHF
TRBV5-1	once	TRBJ2-7	14	-	TGCGCCAGCAGCTTGGTTGTATCCCCCTACGAGCAGTACTTC	CASSLVVSPYEQYF
TRBV5-4	-	TRBJ1-5	14	-	TGTGCCAGCAGCCCTAGGGGTAACAATCAGCCCCAGCATTTT	CASSPRGNNQPQHF
TRBV5-4	-	TRBJ2-3	14	TRBD2	TGTGCCAGCAGCTTGCCGGGGGGGGCAGATACGCAGTATTTT	CASSLPGGADTQYF
TRBV7-2	-	TRBJ2-2	15	TRBD1	TGTGCCAGCAGCCAGGGGGATTCGAACACCGGGGAGCTGTTTTTT	CASSQGDSNTGELFF
TRBV14	-	TRBJ1-4	16	TRBD1	TGTGCCAGCAGCCAAGGAACCGGGACAGGGAATGAAAAACTGTTTTTT	CASSQGTGTGNEKLFF
TRBV7-2	-	TRBJ1-2	14	TRBD1	TGTGCCAGCAGCTCACGGACAGGAAACTATGGCTACACCTTC	CASSSRTGNYGYTF
TRBV9	-	TRBJ2-7	14	-	TGTGCCAGCAGCGCGAGGCCGGAGGGGTCGGAGCAGTACTTC	CASSARPEGSEQYF
TRBV7-8	-	TRBJ1-4	14	TRBD1	TGTGCCAGCAGCATACAGGGGCCGAGTGAAAAACTGTTTTTT	CASSIQGPSEKLFF
TRBV11-2	once	TRBJ2-5	14	TRBD1	TGTGCCAGCAGCTCGACAGGGCGAGGGGAGACCCAGTACTTC	CASSSTGRGETQYF
TRBV12-3/TRBV12-4	-	TRBJ1-5	13	-	TGTGCCAGCAGTTACGGGGGCAATCAGCCCCAGCATTTT	CASSYGGNQPQHF